A selection of T cell receptor beta chains follows, all from one sample in a study of shared clonotypes between healthy human individuals. Method: immunoSEQ multiplex PCR; TCRdb's copy keeps in-frame clones and lacks some. The sample contains under 2,500,000 clones, approximately 96% of which appear only once. Input material: naive CD4+ T cells sorted from blood. Receptors originate from a man aged 18-30 years in good health. Both conserved end residues are part of each CDR3. D genes are given only for firm matches. Clone size, where shown, is once, few, many, or a class for clones that have expanded.

>15|TRBJ2-3|TRBV5-1|-|-
CASALQGNSADTQYF
TGCGCCAGCGCCCTACAGGGAAATTCGGCTGATACGCAGTATTTT
>14|TRBJ2-7|TRBV11-2|-|-
CASRTRGSSYEQYF
TGTGCCAGCAGGACGAGGGGAAGCTCCTACGAGCAGTACTTC
>13|TRBJ1-5|TRBV30|-|-
CAWSVQGSRPQHF
TGTGCCTGGAGTGTTCAGGGTAGTCGGCCCCAGCATTTT
>14|TRBJ2-1|TRBV6-5|TRBD1|-
CASSGGTGKNEQFF
TGTGCCAGCAGCGGGGGGACAGGGAAAAATGAGCAGTTCTTC
>15|TRBJ2-7|TRBV11-3|TRBD1|-
CASSPRPGGINEQYF
TGTGCCAGCAGCCCTAGACCAGGGGGAATAAACGAGCAGTACTTC
>15|TRBJ2-4|TRBV2|TRBD1|-
CASSTRTGHLNIQYF
TGTGCCAGCAGTACCCGGACAGGCCACCTCAACATTCAGTACTTC
>14|TRBJ2-5|TRBV6-5|-|-
CASTTPGGAETQYF
TGTGCCAGCACCACCCCAGGGGGGGCAGAGACCCAGTACTTC
>14|TRBJ1-2|TRBV6-6|-|-
CASSYRPPNYGYTF
TGTGCCAGCAGTTACAGGCCTCCGAACTATGGCTACACCTTC
>12|TRBJ1-2|TRBV5-1|-|few
CASSELTDGYTF
TGCGCCAGCAGCGAACTGACAGATGGCTACACCTTC
>15|TRBJ2-1|TRBV9|-|-
CASSKTGNSYNEQFF
TGTGCCAGCAGCAAAACAGGAAACTCCTACAATGAGCAGTTCTTC